This T cell receptor beta chain was captured in a study of regulatory T cells in long-lasting Graves disease. Building the TCR beta libraries relied on iRepertoire HTBI primers, and CDR3 regions underwent Arm-PCR. TCRdb fed the multiplex PCR reads into MiXCR, producing one record per CDR3 protein. There are hundreds of thousands of distinct CDR3 sequences in the sample; around 16% occur only once, and 20% to 30% lies in the top ten. The time point here: newly diagnosed GD, antithyroid drugs for less than 3 months. Extracted PBMC RNA gave rise to the TCR library. This same sample was also taken into another study, of T cells in Graves' hyperthyroidism and ophthalmopathy. That study reports: Diagnosis relied on clinical symptoms, serum thyroxine and TRAb, thyroid ultrasound and orbital computed tomography.

The sequence was collected from a woman aged 35-65 years with Graves disease. Sample: peripheral blood mononuclear cells (PBMCs), taken at new diagnosis, from a patient treated with antithyroid drugs.

As DNA, the CDR3 is TGTGCCAGCAGCGCTTTAAGGACAGCTAGCACAGATACGCAGTATTTT. This sequence encodes CASSALRTASTDTQYF. The chain joins TRBV7-3 to TRBJ2-3; a weak D match, TRBD1 (6 bases). Germline V gene data show CDR1 as SGHTA and CDR2 as FQGTGA. CDR3 size: 16 residues. V gave up 5 bases and J gave up 0 bases, with 15 bases separating them.